This T cell receptor (beta chain) emerged from a study of blood T cell repertoires in COVID-19. As for the study in general: PBMCs, B-cell-depleted T cells, or T cells provided the cDNA or gDNA that made up the material.

V trimming: 4 bases; J trimming: 10 bases; junction bases outside the gene matches: 2. The CDR3 sequence is 13 residues long. Germline CDR1 is SNHLY and CDR2 is FYNNEI. This clone was seen a single time. Original analysis: Amplified reference gene primers provided the basis for estimating nucleated cell counts. Assay: immunoSEQ multiplex PCR; the TCRdb copy retains only in-frame clones and omits some. D and trimming were read from the DNA, whereas the V and J calls and clone size are those reported in that table. The table shows roughly 380,000 clones, with approximately 89% occurring only once. Patients from Seattle were sampled longitudinally, starting during active infection.

Sequenced: peripheral blood. The TCR sequence derives from a woman aged 55-69 years with COVID-19, enrolled during active disease. This chain joins TRBV2 and TRBJ1-6; 9 bases are a match to TRBD1. The CDR3 DNA follows: TGTGCCAGCAGTGGGGGACAGGGATCACCCCTCCACTTT. Protein: CASSGGQGSPLHF.